One and the same sample provided the 20 T cell receptor beta chains below, sequenced in a study of OX40 agonist ivuxolimab in advanced cancers. Repertoires were generated with immunoSEQ multiplex PCR, while TCRdb's copy carries only in-frame clones and drops some. Of some 94,000 clones listed, about 90% are singletons. The sample in question was CD4+ or CD8+ T cells sorted from blood, obtained in a trial of the OX40 agonist ivuxolimab. Every receptor here comes from an adult with an advanced solid tumor such as melanoma, head and neck, liver or kidney cancer.

The CDR3 here is CSVGDTGTGGDTGELFF. As DNA, the CDR3 is TGCAGCGTCGGAGATACCGGGACAGGGGGCGACACCGGGGAGCTGTTTTTT. The rearrangement links TRBV29-1 to TRBJ2-2, with 12 bases matching TRBD1. The junction had 11 bases not matched to a gene; V was cut back by 6 bases and J by 3 bases. The CDR3 has 17 residues. CDR1 and CDR2 (germline): SQVTM, ANQGSEA.

This chain uses TRBV6-5 with TRBJ2-3; D may match TRBD1 or TRBD2 (5 bases each). The CDR3 has 13 amino acids. V shed 6 bases and J shed 2 bases, with 9 bases lying between them. Per germline, CDR1 MNHEY and CDR2 SVGAGI. CDR3: CASRRGLTDTQYF. CDR3 sequence (DNA): TGTGCCAGCAGACGGGGCCTCACAGATACGCAGTATTTT.

J is TRBJ2-3 and V is TRBV12-5; 7 bases are a match to TRBD2. CDR3 length: 16 amino acids. Trimming took 5 bases from V and 1 from J; bases not matched to a gene: 9. Germline CDR1 is LGHNT and CDR2 is FRNRAP. The CDR3 region has the DNA TGTGCTAGTGGTGCGGGAGCCCTTATGGGCACAGATACGCAGTATTTT. It codes for CASGAGALMGTDTQYF.

This chain uses TRBV7-2 with TRBJ2-3; TRBD2 matches 10 bases. V gave up 2 bases and J gave up 6 bases; unmatched junction bases: 11. This CDR3 contains 17 residues. CDR1 and CDR2 (germline): SGHTA, FQGNSA. The CDR3 DNA reads as TGTGCCAGCAGCTTAATAATTTCCCTAGCGGGAGCGGATACGCAGTATTTT. Translating gives CASSLIISLAGADTQYF. The whole variable domain, filled in from reference TRBV7-2 and TRBJ2-3, reads GAGVSQSPSNKVTEKGKDVELRCDPISGHTALYWYRQSLGQGLEFLIYFQGNSAPDKSGLPSDRFSAERTGGSVSTLTIQRTQQEDSAVYLCASSLIISLAGADTQYFGPGTRLTVL.

The chain links TRBV6-6 to TRBJ1-1; D is perhaps TRBD1 (6 bases). The CDR3 covers 15 residues. Germline V gene lookup returns CDR1 MNHNY and CDR2 SVGAGI (reference sequence). The V gene lost 6 bases and the J gene lost 5 bases, with 19 bases spanning the gap. CDR3 region: CASRTGTIVGTEAFF. The DNA for the CDR3 is TGTGCCAGCAGGACCGGGACAATAGTAGGAACTGAAGCTTTCTTT.

The rearrangement uses TRBV19 and TRBJ2-2, with unresolved D. Germline CDR1 is LNHDA and CDR2 is SQIVND (reference sequence). The V end lost 4 bases, the J end lost 3 bases, and 6 bases lay between the germline ends. The CDR3 extends over 13 amino acids. The CDR3 here is CASSTEYTGELFF. CDR3 in DNA: TGTGCCAGTAGTACCGAGTACACCGGGGAGCTGTTTTTT.

The V gene is TRBV19, the J gene TRBJ1-5; 9 nucleotides agree with TRBD1. The J segment lost 2 bases and the V segment lost 7 bases, leaving 6 bases of the junction unmatched. In germline, CDR1 is LNHDA, CDR2 SQIVND (reference sequence). The CDR3 runs to 15 residues. The CDR3 nucleotides read TGTGCCAGTACCTCGGGACAGGGAGGCAATCAGCCCCAGCATTTT. Translation: CASTSGQGGNQPQHF.

The J gene is TRBJ2-3, the V gene TRBV27, with D perhaps matching TRBD2 (5 bases). The CDR3 has 15 residues. Germline V CDR1 and CDR2: MNHEY, SMNVEV (reference sequence). Between the trimmed V and J ends, which lost 5 bases and 6 bases, there was a span of 18 bases. CDR3 DNA: TGTGCCAGCAGTCCGCGTAAATGGGAGTGGGATACGCAGTATTTT. The encoded protein is CASSPRKWEWDTQYF.

This chain joins TRBV6-1 and TRBJ2-7, with D possibly matching TRBD1 (6 bases). Trimming removed 0 bases at V and 7 bases at J, with 13 bases between. Germline CDR1 MNHNS, CDR2 SASEGT. This CDR3 is 14 amino acids long. The CDR3 sequence: CASSEALPTGEQYF. CDR3 coding DNA: TGTGCCAGCAGTGAAGCGCTTCCAACAGGGGAGCAGTACTTC.

The chain carries TRBV27 and TRBJ2-3; 10 nucleotides agree with TRBD1. Germline V lookup: CDR1 MNHEY, CDR2 SMNVEV (reference sequence). This CDR3 spans 15 amino acids. Germline trimming cut 6 bases from V and 7 bases from J; bases unmatched to any gene: 10. DNA of the CDR3: TGTGCCAGCAGACCCGGGACAGGGGTCGGTCATACGCAGTATTTT. Its translation is CASRPGTGVGHTQYF.

The chain couples TRBV15 to TRBJ1-5; D gene uncertain. The CDR3 contains 16 residues. Trimming left V 1 base short and J 2 bases short, with 12 bases between. Germline V lookup: CDR1 LNHNV, CDR2 YYDKDF (reference sequence). The CDR3 region has the DNA TGTGCCACCAGCAGAGGGTCCTCTGTGGGCAATCAGCCCCAGCATTTT. It codes for CATSRGSSVGNQPQHF. Using reference TRBV15 and TRBJ1-5 for the parts outside the CDR3, the full variable domain is DAMVIQNPRYQVTQFGKPVTLSCSQTLNHNVMYWYQQKSSQAPKLLFHYYDKDFNNEADTPDNFQSRRPNTSFCFLDIRSPGLGDTAMYLCATSRGSSVGNQPQHFGDGTRLSIL.

The gene calls are TRBV6-6 and TRBJ1-1, with D possibly TRBD1 on 6 matching bases. The CDR3 runs to 14 residues. Per the germline V gene, CDR1 is MNHNY and CDR2 is SVGAGI (reference sequence). Trimming removed 2 bases from V and 5 bases from J, with 12 bases in between. The CDR3 spells CASSYGGRGTEAFF. CDR3 in DNA: TGTGCCAGCAGTTACGGGGGCAGGGGAACTGAAGCTTTCTTT.

The chain combines TRBV7-2 with TRBJ1-5; the match to TRBD1 covers 7 bases. Germline trimming cut 6 bases from V and 3 bases from J; bases unmatched to any gene: 11. Germline V gene data show CDR1 as SGHTA and CDR2 as FQGNSA. This CDR3 contains 16 residues. CDR3 protein: CASSLGGGRNNQPQHF. CDR3 coding DNA: TGTGCCAGCAGTCTGGGAGGGGGCAGGAACAATCAGCCCCAGCATTTT. The full variable domain, with the rest looked up from reference TRBV7-2 and TRBJ1-5, is GAGVSQSPSNKVTEKGKDVELRCDPISGHTALYWYRQSLGQGLEFLIYFQGNSAPDKSGLPSDRFSAERTGGSVSTLTIQRTQQEDSAVYLCASSLGGGRNNQPQHFGDGTRLSIL.

J is TRBJ2-2 and V is TRBV25-1; no clear D gene. CDR1 and CDR2 (germline): MGHDK, SYGVNS. Trimming removed 11 bases at V and 6 bases at J, with 13 bases between. The CDR3 is made up of 12 amino acids. CDR3 in amino acids: CAVLHGSGELFF. The CDR3 DNA reads TGTGCCGTTCTCCACGGGTCCGGGGAGCTGTTTTTT.

The V call is TRBV19, the J call TRBJ2-1; D is unresolved. With 3 bases removed from V and 7 bases from J, the gap between germline ends came to 19 bases. This CDR3 is 16 amino acids long. In germline, CDR1 is LNHDA, CDR2 SQIVND (reference sequence). CDR3 sequence: CASSIHQVRRSNEQFF. The DNA for the CDR3 is TGTGCCAGTAGTATTCATCAGGTGAGACGGTCAAATGAGCAGTTCTTC.

This sequence joins TRBV7-9 and TRBJ2-7, with 7 bases identical to TRBD1. Germline loops: CDR1 SEHNR, CDR2 FQNEAQ (reference sequence). Unmatched junction bases numbered 4, after V lost 6 bases and J lost 2 bases. CDR3 length equals 13 residues. CDR3 DNA: TGTGCCAGCAGTTTCACAGGGGCCTACGAGCAGTACTTC. It yields the protein CASSFTGAYEQYF.

The rearrangement uses TRBV30 and TRBJ2-6; D is ambiguous. Germline CDR1 GTSNPN, CDR2 SVGIG (reference sequence). V was trimmed by 6 bases and J by 0 bases, leaving 3 bases between them. This CDR3 comprises 12 residues. The CDR3 DNA is TGTGCCTGCCTCTCTGGGGCCAACGTCCTGACTTTC. It translates to CACLSGANVLTF. The entire variable domain, with the rest obtained from reference TRBV30 and TRBJ2-6, is as follows: SQTIHQWPATLVQPVGSPLSLECTVEGTSNPNLYWYRQAAGRGLQLLFYSVGIGQISSEVPQNLSASRPQDRQFILSSKKLLLSDSGFYLCACLSGANVLTFGAGSRLTVL.

The chain recombines TRBV5-1 with TRBJ2-7; 11 bases are shared with TRBD2. The CDR3 sequence is 15 residues long. From germline, CDR1 is SGHRS and CDR2 YFSETQ. V gave up 2 bases and J gave up 3 bases; unmatched junction bases: 4. The CDR3 spells CASSLGTSGFYEQYF. The CDR3 nucleotides read TGCGCCAGCAGCTTAGGGACTAGCGGCTTCTACGAGCAGTACTTC.

This chain joins TRBV7-9 and TRBJ1-1; the match to TRBD1 covers 7 bases. Germline CDR1 and CDR2: SEHNR and FQNEAQ (reference sequence). The V gene end was trimmed by 5 bases and the J gene end by 1 base; junction bases not matched to a gene: 1. The CDR3 is 13 amino acids. For the CDR3, the DNA is TGTGCCAGCAGCCGGGACAGGAACACTGAAGCTTTCTTT. Amino acids: CASSRDRNTEAFF.

V usage is TRBV19 and J usage is TRBJ1-1; D is undetermined. V was trimmed by 5 bases and J by 0 bases, leaving 7 bases between them. The CDR3 length is 13 residues. Germline lookup yields CDR1 LNHDA and CDR2 SQIVND (reference sequence). CDR3 sequence reads: CASSGSVNTEAFF. CDR3 coding DNA: TGTGCCAGTAGTGGATCAGTGAACACTGAAGCTTTCTTT.